This T cell receptor (beta chain) was sequenced for a study of cytomegalovirus exposure and HLA in healthy donors. 60 Vbeta and 13 Jbeta primers were used in PCR. TCRdb's copy holds only in-frame clones and misses some; the assay was immunoSEQ multiplex PCR. Here the sample spans fewer than 150,000 clones, 80% being singletons. The CDR3 is 13 amino acids. Germline lookup yields CDR1 SNHLY and CDR2 FYNNEI. V gave up 2 bases and J gave up 9 bases, with 11 bases separating them. This TCR was recovered from a man aged 25 to 40 in good health. The sample consisted of PBMCs. This chain joins TRBV2 and TRBJ1-5; weak D call: TRBD1 (6 bases). DNA for the CDR3: TGTGCCAGCAGTGAACAGGGGACCTTGCCCCAGCATTTT. Translating it yields CASSEQGTLPQHF.